Below are 10 T cell receptor beta chains sequenced from a single sample in a study of blood T cell repertoires in COVID-19. Assay used: immunoSEQ multiplex PCR; TCRdb lists only in-frame clones, some missing. The repertoire holds around 200,000 clones, with 75% to 90% as singletons. Material: PBMCs or T cells enriched from blood (not recorded which). These receptors were collected from a man in his forties or fifties who had recovered from COVID-19.

The gene calls are TRBV18 and TRBJ2-7; maybe TRBD2 (7 bases). This CDR3 is built from 14 residues. V dropped 2 bases and J dropped 3 bases, with 11 bases sitting between them. Germline CDR1 is KGHSH and CDR2 is LQKENI. As DNA, the CDR3 is TGTGCCAGCTCACCATCGGGGGGCGGCTACGAGCAGTACTTC. This encodes CASSPSGGGYEQYF.

The V and J genes are TRBV11-2 and TRBJ2-3; 10 bases line up with TRBD2. The germline V gene has CDR1 SGHAT and CDR2 FQNNGV. With 2 bases clipped from V and 3 bases from J, the junction kept 8 bases outside the gene matches. The CDR3 is 17 amino acids. The CDR3 DNA reads TGTGCCAGCAGCTTAAGCGCTAGCGGGGGACTTACAGATACGCAGTATTTT. This encodes CASSLSASGGLTDTQYF.

The chain recombines TRBV5-1 with TRBJ2-2; D may be TRBD2 (7 bases). Trimming took 1 base from V and 6 from J, leaving 16 bases between them. This CDR3 region has 16 residues. Germline lookup yields CDR1 SGHRS and CDR2 YFSETQ. The CDR3 here is CASSLLAVGGAGELFF. Here the CDR3 DNA reads TGCGCCAGCAGCTTGTTGGCGGTAGGGGGGGCCGGGGAGCTGTTTTTT.

The chain is built from TRBV5-1 and TRBJ2-3; 8 positions match TRBD1. The CDR3 totals 14 residues. The ends lost 4 bases at V and 3 bases at J; junction bases unmatched: 4. Germline lookup yields CDR1 SGHRS and CDR2 YFSETQ. The CDR3 sequence: CASSGQGRTDTQYF. DNA of the CDR3: TGCGCCAGCAGCGGACAGGGAAGGACAGATACGCAGTATTTT.

The rearrangement joins TRBV3-1 (or the pseudogene TRBV3-2) to TRBJ2-7; TRBD2 agrees at 14 bases. With V trimmed by 1 base and J by 7 bases, 3 bases remained unmatched. Germline CDR1 reads LGHDT; CDR2 reads YNNKEL (reference sequence). The CDR3 loop spans 15 amino acids. CDR3 sequence: CASSQGLAGGKEQYF. CDR3 in DNA: TGTGCCAGCAGCCAAGGACTAGCGGGAGGGAAGGAGCAGTACTTC.

The chain combines TRBV7-3 with TRBJ2-2; D is perhaps TRBD1 (6 bases). The germline V gene encodes CDR1 SGHTA and CDR2 FQGTGA. Trimming pared 1 base from V and 0 bases from J, leaving 9 bases between. CDR3 length: 16 residues. The CDR3 coding sequence is TGTGCCAGCAGCTTAAACCCAGGGGCGAACACCGGGGAGCTGTTTTTT. Residues: CASSLNPGANTGELFF. The whole variable domain, filled in from reference TRBV7-3 and TRBJ2-2, reads GAGVSQTPSNKVTEKGKYVELRCDPISGHTALYWYRQSLGQGPEFLIYFQGTGAADDSGLPNDRFFAVRPEGSVSTLKIQRTERGDSAVYLCASSLNPGANTGELFFGEGSRLTVL.

The gene calls are TRBV24-1 and TRBJ2-1; TRBD2 matches at 12 bases. Germline CDR1 and CDR2: KGHDR and SFDVKD. The V segment lost 4 bases and the J segment 0 bases; nucleotides outside the gene matches: 9. The CDR3 runs 19 residues. In nucleotides, the CDR3 is TGTGCCACCAGTGACTCCCTCGGACTAGCGGGACACTCCTACAATGAGCAGTTCTTC. Protein sequence: CATSDSLGLAGHSYNEQFF.

This clone was found once. The gene calls are TRBV2 and TRBJ2-7, with 8 bases aligning to TRBD2. The CDR3 contains 15 residues. Germline lookup yields CDR1 SNHLY and CDR2 FYNNEI. The trim removed 8 bases at V and 1 base at J, leaving 10 bases unmatched. CDR3: CASRLLAGSSYEQYF. The CDR3 coding sequence is TGTGCCAGCCGACTTTTAGCGGGATCGTCCTACGAGCAGTACTTC.

The rearrangement joins TRBV7-9 to TRBJ2-7; D is perhaps TRBD1 (6 bases). This CDR3 is built from 14 residues. Germline V gene sequence: CDR1 SEHNR, CDR2 FQNEAQ (reference sequence). V was clipped by 4 bases and J by 2 bases, with 12 bases between them. In DNA, the CDR3 is TGTGCCAGCAGCTGGGGACAAGCAGCCTACGAGCAGTACTTC. The encoded protein is CASSWGQAAYEQYF.

The chain uses TRBV7-2 and TRBJ2-7; 7 positions match TRBD2. The length of the CDR3 is 14 residues. Germline assignment: CDR1 SGHTA and CDR2 FQGNSA. V gave up 2 bases and J gave up 6 bases; unmatched junction bases: 7. CDR3 nucleotide sequence: TGTGCCAGCAGCTTATATAGGGCTAGCGGCGAGCAGTACTTC. It codes for CASSLYRASGEQYF.